A selection of T cell receptor beta chains follows, all from one sample in a study of shared clonotypes between healthy human individuals. Clones were read by immunoSEQ multiplex PCR, and TCRdb kept only the in-frame ones, dropping some. This sample carries hundreds of thousands of clones, approximately 95% of them seen once, and the ten largest clones take about 0.057%. The specimen was naive CD4+ T cells sorted from blood. The receptors derive from a woman in her 30s in good health. The conserved cysteine and the conserved F or W are not part of the CDR3 here. Fields, in order: V gene, J gene, CDR3 protein.

V gene: TRBV7-9
J gene: TRBJ1-2
CDR3 protein: ASSLQENYGYT

V gene: TRBV29-1
J gene: TRBJ1-1
CDR3 protein: SVARGTQGAGTEAF

V gene: TRBV5-1
J gene: TRBJ1-2
CDR3 protein: ASSQGDYGYT

V gene: TRBV5-1
J gene: TRBJ2-3
CDR3 protein: ASSLEGITDTQY

V gene: TRBV18
J gene: TRBJ2-1
CDR3 protein: ASSQRDGAAEQF

V gene: TRBV29-1
J gene: TRBJ2-6
CDR3 protein: SVEEPGANVLT

V gene: TRBV11-3
J gene: TRBJ2-1
CDR3 protein: ASSTGGPYNEQF

V gene: TRBV14
J gene: TRBJ2-5
CDR3 protein: ASSQEGFLAGDQETQY

V gene: TRBV28
J gene: TRBJ2-3
CDR3 protein: ASSAFAGGPDTQY

V gene: TRBV19
J gene: TRBJ1-5
CDR3 protein: ASSTGGGNQPQH

V gene: TRBV19
J gene: TRBJ1-1
CDR3 protein: ASRDARPPTEAF

V gene: TRBV28
J gene: TRBJ2-7
CDR3 protein: AILGALGEQY

V gene: TRBV11-2
J gene: TRBJ2-5
CDR3 protein: ASSSKMYLYQETQY

V gene: TRBV11-2
J gene: TRBJ2-7
CDR3 protein: ASSPRGLAGPYEQY

V gene: TRBV5-1
J gene: TRBJ1-5
CDR3 protein: ASSSGQGNQPQH

V gene: TRBV7-2
J gene: TRBJ2-3
CDR3 protein: ASSPSWTSADTQY

V gene: TRBV10-2
J gene: TRBJ1-1
CDR3 protein: ATNIPGLNTEAF

V gene: TRBV19
J gene: TRBJ2-1
CDR3 protein: ASSPRGVAGENEQF

V gene: TRBV28
J gene: TRBJ1-1
CDR3 protein: ASTRDVLNGAF

V gene: TRBV27
J gene: TRBJ1-2
CDR3 protein: ASSAGTENYGYT

V gene: TRBV23-1
J gene: TRBJ1-5
CDR3 protein: ASSFQPQH